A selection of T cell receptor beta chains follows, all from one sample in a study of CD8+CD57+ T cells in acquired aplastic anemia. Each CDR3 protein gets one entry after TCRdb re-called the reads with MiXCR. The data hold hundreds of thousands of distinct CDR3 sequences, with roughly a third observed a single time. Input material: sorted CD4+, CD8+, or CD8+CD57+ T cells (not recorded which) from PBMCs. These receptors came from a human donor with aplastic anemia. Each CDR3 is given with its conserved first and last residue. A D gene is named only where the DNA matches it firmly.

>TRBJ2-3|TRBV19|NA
CATSGQTDTQYF
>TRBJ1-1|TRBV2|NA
CASSEYTGGGTEAFF
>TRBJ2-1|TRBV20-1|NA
CGVGDGNEQFF
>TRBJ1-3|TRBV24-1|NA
CATSDFPGGPSGNTIYF
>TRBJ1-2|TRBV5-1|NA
CASSLDTGTLYGYTF
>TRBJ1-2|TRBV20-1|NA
CSARELGKTNYGYTF
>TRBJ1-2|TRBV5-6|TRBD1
CASKRTGGAYGYTF
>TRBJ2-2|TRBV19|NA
CASSVRPNTGELFF
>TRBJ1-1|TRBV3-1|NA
CATGRMNTEAFF
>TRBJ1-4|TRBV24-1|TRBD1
CAISDPGQVGEKLFF
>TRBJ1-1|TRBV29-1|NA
CSVVRRAPNTEAFF
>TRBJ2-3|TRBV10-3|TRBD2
CAISEIAGGTDTQYF
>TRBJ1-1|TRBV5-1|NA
CASSFGLAGLTEAFF
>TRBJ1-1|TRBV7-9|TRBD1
CASSWDSVEAFF
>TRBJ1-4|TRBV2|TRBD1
CASTGLGTGTGVEKLFF
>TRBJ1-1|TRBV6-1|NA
CASSDLWGTVNTEAFF
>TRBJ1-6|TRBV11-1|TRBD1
CASSFWTGGNNSPLHF
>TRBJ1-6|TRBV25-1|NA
CASTAGSPLHF
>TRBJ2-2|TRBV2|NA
CASSGRGGYTGELFF
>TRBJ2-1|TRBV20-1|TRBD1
CSAPPRTGHLTPFF
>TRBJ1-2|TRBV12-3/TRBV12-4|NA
CASSLGRDSNYGYTF
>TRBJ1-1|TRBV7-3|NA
CVSSLSLNTEAFF
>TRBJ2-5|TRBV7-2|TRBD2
CASSSHLRPGGETQYF
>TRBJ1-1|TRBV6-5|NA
CASSYSKVSQSWTEAFF
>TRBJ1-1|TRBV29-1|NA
CSVRQAWDTEAFF
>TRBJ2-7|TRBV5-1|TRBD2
CASSPDRTSGEQYF
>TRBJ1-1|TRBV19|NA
CASSIVGGDTEAFF
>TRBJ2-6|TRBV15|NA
CATSRTGSGANVLTF
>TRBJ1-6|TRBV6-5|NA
CASSSLPERSSPLHF
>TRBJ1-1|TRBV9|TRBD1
CASSAKDRGRVNTEAFF
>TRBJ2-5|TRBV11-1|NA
CASSLTDSYIGETQYF
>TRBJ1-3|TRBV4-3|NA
CASSPYIGGVGNTIYF
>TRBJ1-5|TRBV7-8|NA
CAGSRGGGGQPQHF
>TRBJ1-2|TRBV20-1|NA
CSARVAVYGYTF
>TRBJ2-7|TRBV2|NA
CASTGGFYEQYF
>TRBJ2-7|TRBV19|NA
CASSLSGEAYEQYF
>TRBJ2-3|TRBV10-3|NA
CASGTTSGGTDTQYF
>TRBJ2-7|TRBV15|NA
CATSVGQSYEQYF
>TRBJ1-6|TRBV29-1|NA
CSVSAGPQGTLHF
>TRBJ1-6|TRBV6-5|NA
CASSSTGLTKSPLHF
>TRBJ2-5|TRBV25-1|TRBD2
CASSESGSGETQYF
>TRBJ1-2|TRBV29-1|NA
CSVEGVGGYTF
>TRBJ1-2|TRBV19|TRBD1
CASSTPRDRGRGRGYTF
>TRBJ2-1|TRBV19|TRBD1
CASSTQGTEQFF
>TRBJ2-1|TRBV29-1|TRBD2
CSIAWGLARTPNNEQFF
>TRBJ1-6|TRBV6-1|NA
CASRDTKALHF